Listed below are T cell receptor beta chains from one sample, sequenced in a study of T cell responses to AZD1222 COVID-19 vaccine. Libraries were prepared by immunoSEQ multiplex PCR; TCRdb keeps only in-frame clonotypes and omits some of them. The sample contains 100,000 to 150,000 clones, approximately 91% of which appear only once. The starting material was peripheral blood, obtained 28 days after the second AZD1222 dose. These receptors originate from an adult who received the AZD1222 COVID-19 vaccine. Both conserved end residues are part of each CDR3. The listing skips clone size in some rows; elsewhere it reads once, few, many or a size class.

>TRBV5-1|TRBJ1-3|few
CASSFNSGNTIYF
>TRBV24-1|TRBJ2-2|few
CATSDPAGRGATGELFF
>TRBV6-6|TRBJ2-4|NA
CASSLQGGRENIQYF
>TRBV28|TRBJ1-5|NA
CASSPQRGVKPQHF
>TRBV19|TRBJ1-4|NA
CASSIRTVNEKLFF
>TRBV19|TRBJ2-2|NA
CASLRTATGVRTGELFF
>TRBV27|TRBJ1-5|NA
CASRRDLSNQPQHF
>TRBV9|TRBJ2-3|NA
CASSVGAAGRQTQYF
>TRBV9|TRBJ1-1|NA
CASSPGGGMNTEAFF
>TRBV6-5|TRBJ2-5|NA
CASSYSLAEETQYF
>TRBV5-1|TRBJ2-3|NA
CASSLIRDRVADTQYF
>TRBV18|TRBJ1-2|NA
CASSPTTEVYGYTF
>TRBV4-1|TRBJ2-1|once
CASSQTGLAGDEQFF
>TRBV7-8|TRBJ1-3|NA
CASSLVRRTRLGNTIYF
>TRBV7-2|TRBJ2-5|NA
CASSRHNTYQETQYF
>TRBV9|TRBJ1-2|NA
CASSADPQNYGYTF
>TRBV29-1|TRBJ2-3|NA
CSVRRATDTQYF
>TRBV25-1|TRBJ2-1|NA
CASSELGRGQRNEQFF
>TRBV6-5|TRBJ1-3|once
CASRQTGRTIYF